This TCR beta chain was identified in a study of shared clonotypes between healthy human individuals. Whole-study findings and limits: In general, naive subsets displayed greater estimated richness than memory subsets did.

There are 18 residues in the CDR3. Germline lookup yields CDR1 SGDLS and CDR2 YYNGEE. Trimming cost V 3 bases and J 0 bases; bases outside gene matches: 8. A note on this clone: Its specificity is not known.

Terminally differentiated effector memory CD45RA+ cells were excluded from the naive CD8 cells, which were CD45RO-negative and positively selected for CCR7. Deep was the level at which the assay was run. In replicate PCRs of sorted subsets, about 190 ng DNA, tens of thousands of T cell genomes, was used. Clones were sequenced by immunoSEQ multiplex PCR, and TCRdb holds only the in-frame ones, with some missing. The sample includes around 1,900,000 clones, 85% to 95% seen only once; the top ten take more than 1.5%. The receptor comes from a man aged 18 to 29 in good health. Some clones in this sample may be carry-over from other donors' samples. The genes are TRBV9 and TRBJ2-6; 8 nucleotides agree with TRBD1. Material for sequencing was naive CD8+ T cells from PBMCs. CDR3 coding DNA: TGTGCCAGCAGCGACCGGGACAGGCCTTACTCTGGGGCCAACGTCCTGACTTTC. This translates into CASSDRDRPYSGANVLTF.